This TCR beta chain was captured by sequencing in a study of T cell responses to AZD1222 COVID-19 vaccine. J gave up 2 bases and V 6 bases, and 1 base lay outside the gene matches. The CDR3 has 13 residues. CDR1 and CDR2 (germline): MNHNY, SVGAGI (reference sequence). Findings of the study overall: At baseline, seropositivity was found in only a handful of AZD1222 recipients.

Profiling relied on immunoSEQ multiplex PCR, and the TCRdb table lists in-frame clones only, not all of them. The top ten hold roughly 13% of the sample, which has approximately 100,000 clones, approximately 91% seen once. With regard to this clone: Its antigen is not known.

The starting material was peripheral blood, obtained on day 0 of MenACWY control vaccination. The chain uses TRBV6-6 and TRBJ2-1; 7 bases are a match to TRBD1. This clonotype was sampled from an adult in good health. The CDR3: CASRQGAYNEQFF. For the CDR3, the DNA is TGTGCCAGCAGGCAGGGGGCCTACAATGAGCAGTTCTTC.